This T cell receptor beta chain appears in the sequencing data of a study of PD-L1 blockade in urothelial cancer (dated by TCRdb to 2016 to 2017). As for the study more broadly: All patients started therapy in about 2014 and received atezolizumab 1,200 mg intravenously every 3 weeks. Blood samples gave a median of about 130,000 T cells and approximately 80,000 unique TCRs, with a median clonality of 0.080. Pretreatment tumor samples, along with matched peripheral blood serially collected before and after atezolizumab treatment, were subjected to TCR sequencing. Durable clinical benefit was defined as a progression-free survival longer than 6 months, and TCR features were additionally tested against progression-free survival and overall survival. Blood samples were analyzed at two time points: 3 weeks after treatment start (second dose) and 6 weeks after treatment start. Durable clinical benefit was achieved by nine patients and was not achieved by 20 patients. About 90% of the roughly 29 patients were identified as males with urothelial cancer of bladder origin, and a prior smoking history was reported by 18 of 29 patients. Patients had an ECOG performance status of 0 or 1 and had received between 0 and 3 prior chemotherapy regimens. Pretreatment blood TCR-seq was available for around 29 patients, at least one posttreatment blood collection was obtained for about 25 patients, and tumor TCR-seq was available for about 25 patients. An exploratory multi-omic analysis was conducted of the somatic, immune and clinical correlates of response to PD-L1 blockade with atezolizumab in urothelial cancer. Whole exome sequencing and RNA sequencing of pretreatment tumors were performed alongside TCR sequencing in the same patients. Broad study findings and their caveats: A pretreatment peripheral blood TCR clonality below the median was linked to improved progression-free and overall survival. Among patients with durable benefit, tumor-associated TCR clones showed greater expansion in peripheral blood 3 weeks after treatment started (n ≈ 20, p = 0.022). Because the sample size was small (n of about 29) and many exploratory analyses were performed, the results are intended to be hypothesis-generating.

V is cut back by 2 bases and J by 7 bases, with 8 bases in the junction unmatched. Measured from the cysteine to the phenylalanine, the CDR3 is 15 residues long. The read is trimmed to its CDR3 DNA, 45 bases read in frame from base 1. CDR1 SGHDN and CDR2 FVKESK are derived from the germline V gene. The sample's time point, from its label and the paper: pretreatment peripheral blood. The cohort comprised approximately 30 patients with locally advanced or metastatic urothelial carcinoma treated at Memorial Sloan Kettering on a trial protocol. Peripheral blood mononuclear cells were collected pretreatment and during treatment, with between 1 and 8 total time points per patient. The Qiagen DNeasy Blood extraction kit was used to purify genomic DNA from total PBMCs and tumor samples. PBMCs were collected pretreatment and during treatment and were isolated and stored as previously described. Synthetic TCR analog templates were spiked into each PCR to estimate absolute template abundance from read counts. The immunoSEQ assay was used to amplify TCRbeta CDR3 regions from genomic DNA with bias-controlled V and J gene primers. Sequencing of rearranged TCRbeta segments was done at approximately 20X coverage. In the authors' own workflow: Sequencing errors were corrected by clustering, and CDR3s were annotated against IMGT so that V, D and J genes could be assigned. Only productive TCRbeta rearrangements were used in downstream analyses, excluding out-of-frame or stop-codon sequences. To compute clonality, Shannon entropy was normalized by the log of the number of unique productive sequences and then subtracted from one. Fisher's exact test with Benjamini-Hochberg correction, at a threshold of adjusted p below 0.01, was used to find clones that differed between time points or between blood and tumor. Here the immuneACCESS table is served through TCRdb, limited to in-frame sequences with V and J called. Missing clones are a known gap in these copies; in checked studies unresolved V genes cover under half, and the rest lacks a known reason. V, J and clone size derive from that table, while D and trimming were established from the DNA sequence. For this sample the table gives over 45,000 clones, of which 86% were detected only once. Around 22% of the sample is in the top ten clones.

As regards this clone: The antigen it recognizes is unknown. No per-base quality is available; no much larger clone lies one base away.

The rearranged chain carries TRBV14 and TRBJ2-7; 10 bases in the junction line up with TRBD1. The source of this sequence is a man between 60 and 75 years old with urothelial cancer. Here the sequenced sample was PBMCs, taken around atezolizumab (anti-PD-L1) treatment. The DNA sequence is TGTGCCAGCAGCCAACCGGGACAGGGGTCGCGGGAGCAGTACTTC. The encoded protein is CASSQPGQGSREQYF.